This TCR beta chain was recovered during a study of T cell responses to AZD1222 COVID-19 vaccine. General study points: Spike-specific TCR breadth and depth grew following two AZD1222 doses.

Concerning this clone itself: Its antigen remains unknown.

Only in-frame clones appear in the TCRdb table, and some are missing; sequencing was by immunoSEQ multiplex PCR. The sample consists of 90,000 to 150,000 clones, 87% of them appearing once. This sample comprised peripheral blood, obtained 28 days after the second AZD1222 dose. This clonotype originated in an adult who received the AZD1222 COVID-19 vaccine.

The CDR3 DNA follows: TGTGCCAGCAGCCGGAAGGGCGGGCAGCCCAATTCACCCCTCCACTTT. Protein: CASSRKGGQPNSPLHF. V is TRBV3-1 (or the pseudogene TRBV3-2) and J is TRBJ1-6; D unresolved. Trimming cost V 4 bases and J 7 bases, with 17 bases left between them. Germline CDR1 LGHDT, CDR2 YNNKEL (reference sequence). The CDR3 spans 16 residues.